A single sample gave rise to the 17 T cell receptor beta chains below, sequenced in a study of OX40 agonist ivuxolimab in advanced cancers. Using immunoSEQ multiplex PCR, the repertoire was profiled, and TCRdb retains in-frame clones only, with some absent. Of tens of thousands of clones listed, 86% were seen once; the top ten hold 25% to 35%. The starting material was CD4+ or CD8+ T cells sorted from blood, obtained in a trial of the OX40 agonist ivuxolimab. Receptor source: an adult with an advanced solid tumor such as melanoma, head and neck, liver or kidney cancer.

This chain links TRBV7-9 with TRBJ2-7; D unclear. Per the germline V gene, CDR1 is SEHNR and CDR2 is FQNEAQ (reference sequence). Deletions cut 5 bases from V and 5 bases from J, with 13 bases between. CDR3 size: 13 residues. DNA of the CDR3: TGTGCCAGCAGCCCCCCCGGGTTTAACGAGCAGTACTTC. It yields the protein CASSPPGFNEQYF.

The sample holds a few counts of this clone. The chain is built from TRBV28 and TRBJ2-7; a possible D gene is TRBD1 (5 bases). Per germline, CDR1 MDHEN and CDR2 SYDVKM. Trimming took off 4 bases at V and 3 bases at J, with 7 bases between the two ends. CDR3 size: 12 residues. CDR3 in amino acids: CASSWTLYEQYF. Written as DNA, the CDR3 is TGTGCCAGCAGTTGGACACTCTACGAGCAGTACTTC.

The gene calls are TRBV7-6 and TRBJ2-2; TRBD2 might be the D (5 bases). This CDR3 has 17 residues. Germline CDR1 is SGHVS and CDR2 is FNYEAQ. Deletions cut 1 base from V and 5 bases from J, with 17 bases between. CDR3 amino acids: CASSLGPGGSFTGELFF. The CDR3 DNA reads TGTGCCAGCAGCTTAGGACCCGGTGGGAGTTTTACCGGGGAGCTGTTTTTT.

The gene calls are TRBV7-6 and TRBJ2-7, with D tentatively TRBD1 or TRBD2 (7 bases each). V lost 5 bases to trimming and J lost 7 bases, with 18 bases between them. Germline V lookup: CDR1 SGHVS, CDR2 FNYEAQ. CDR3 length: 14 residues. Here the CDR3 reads CASSPPDREGEQYF. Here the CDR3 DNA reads TGTGCCAGCAGCCCCCCCGACAGGGAGGGGGAGCAGTACTTC.

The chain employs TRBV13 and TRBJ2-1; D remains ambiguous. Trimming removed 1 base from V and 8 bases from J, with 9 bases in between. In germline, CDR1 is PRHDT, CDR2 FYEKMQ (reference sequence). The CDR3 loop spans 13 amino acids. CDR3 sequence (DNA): TGTGCCAGCAGCTTAGTGGATGGGGATGAGCAGTTCTTC. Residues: CASSLVDGDEQFF.

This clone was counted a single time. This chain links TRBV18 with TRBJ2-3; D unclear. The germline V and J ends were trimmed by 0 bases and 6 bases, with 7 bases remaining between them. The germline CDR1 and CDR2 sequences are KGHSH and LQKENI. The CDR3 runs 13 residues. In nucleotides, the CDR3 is TGTGCCAGCTCACCACCGAGAATCGATACGCAGTATTTT. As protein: CASSPPRIDTQYF.

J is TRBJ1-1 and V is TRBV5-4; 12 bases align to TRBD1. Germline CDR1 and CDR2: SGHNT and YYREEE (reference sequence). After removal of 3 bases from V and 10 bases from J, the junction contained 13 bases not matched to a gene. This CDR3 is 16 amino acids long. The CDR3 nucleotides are TGTGCCAGCAGCTCCGGGACAGGGGGCGAGGTCGGGTCAGCTTTCTTT. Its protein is CASSSGTGGEVGSAFF.

In DNA, the CDR3 is TGTGCCAGCAGCCCCCGGGACGGAAGGAACACTGAAGCTTTCTTT. Its protein product is CASSPRDGRNTEAFF. The rearrangement links TRBV7-6 to TRBJ1-1; D is possibly TRBD1 (5 bases). The V end lost 5 bases, the J end lost 1 base, and 14 bases lay between the germline ends. Germline CDR1 SGHVS, CDR2 FNYEAQ. The CDR3 has 15 residues.

The CDR3 DNA sequence: TGTGCCAGCAGTTCACGGACAGGGCGGCTCGGGGAGCTGTTTTTT. Translating it yields CASSSRTGRLGELFF. The genes are TRBV6-5 and TRBJ2-2; 8 nucleotides line up with TRBD1. Trimming at V came to 4 bases and at J to 7 bases, leaving 8 bases not matched to a gene. Germline CDR1 and CDR2: MNHEY and SVGAGI. CDR3 length: 15 amino acids.

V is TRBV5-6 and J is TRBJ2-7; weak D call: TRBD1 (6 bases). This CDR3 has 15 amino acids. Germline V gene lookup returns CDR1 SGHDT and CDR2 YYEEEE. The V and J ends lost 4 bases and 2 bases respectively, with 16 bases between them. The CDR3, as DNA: TGTGCCAGCAGCCGTGACATACGGGACACCTACGAGCAGTACTTC. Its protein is CASSRDIRDTYEQYF. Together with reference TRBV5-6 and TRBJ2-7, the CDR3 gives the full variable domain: DAGVTQSPTHLIKTRGQQVTLRCSPKSGHDTVSWYQQALGQGPQFIFQYYEEEERQRGNFPDRFSGHQFPNYSSELNVNALLLGDSALYLCASSRDIRDTYEQYFGPGTRLTVT.

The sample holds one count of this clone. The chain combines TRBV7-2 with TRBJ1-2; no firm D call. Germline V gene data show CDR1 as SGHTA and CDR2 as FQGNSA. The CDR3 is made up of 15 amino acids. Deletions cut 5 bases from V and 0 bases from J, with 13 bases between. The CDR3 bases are TGTGCCAGCAGCCCCCTTTGGAACGCTAACTATGGCTACACCTTC. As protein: CASSPLWNANYGYTF.

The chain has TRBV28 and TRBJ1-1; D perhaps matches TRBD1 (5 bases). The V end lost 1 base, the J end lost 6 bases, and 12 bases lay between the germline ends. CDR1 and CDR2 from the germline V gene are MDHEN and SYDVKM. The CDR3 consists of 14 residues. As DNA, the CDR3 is TGTGCCAGCAGTTTATCCTGGGGCACGGCTGAAGCTTTCTTT. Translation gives CASSLSWGTAEAFF. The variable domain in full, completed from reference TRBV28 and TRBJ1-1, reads DVKVTQSSRYLVKRTGEKVFLECVQDMDHENMFWYRQDPGLGLRLIYFSYDVKMKEKGDIPEGYSVSREKKERFSLILESASTNQTSMYLCASSLSWGTAEAFFGQGTRLTVV.

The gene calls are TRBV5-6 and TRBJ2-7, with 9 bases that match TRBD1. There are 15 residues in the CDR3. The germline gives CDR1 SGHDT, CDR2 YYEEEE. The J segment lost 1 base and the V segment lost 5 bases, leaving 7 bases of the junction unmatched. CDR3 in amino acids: CASRLGTGLSYEQYF. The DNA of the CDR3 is TGTGCCAGCAGACTAGGGACAGGGCTATCCTACGAGCAGTACTTC.

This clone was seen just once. CDR3 protein: CASSSPPGYLAKQETQYF. In nucleotides, the CDR3 is TGTGCCAGCAGCTCCCCCCCCGGGTATCTAGCGAAACAAGAGACCCAGTACTTC. The chain links TRBV11-2 to TRBJ2-5, with TRBD2 as a possible D gene (6 bases). CDR3 length: 18 residues. In germline, CDR1 is SGHAT, CDR2 FQNNGV. V dropped 4 bases and J dropped 2 bases, with 23 bases sitting between them.

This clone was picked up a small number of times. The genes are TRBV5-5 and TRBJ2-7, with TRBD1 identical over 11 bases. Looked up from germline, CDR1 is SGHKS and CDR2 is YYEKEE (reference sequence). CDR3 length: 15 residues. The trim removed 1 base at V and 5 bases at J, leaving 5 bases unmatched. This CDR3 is CASSLKGQGVHEQYF. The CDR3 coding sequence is TGTGCCAGCAGCTTGAAGGGACAGGGGGTCCACGAGCAGTACTTC.

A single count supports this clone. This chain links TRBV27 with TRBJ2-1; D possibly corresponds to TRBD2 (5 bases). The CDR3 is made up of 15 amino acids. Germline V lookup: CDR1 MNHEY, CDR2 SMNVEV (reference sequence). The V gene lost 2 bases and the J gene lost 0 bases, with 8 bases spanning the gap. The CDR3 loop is CASSLNGGSYNEQFF. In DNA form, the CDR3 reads TGTGCCAGCAGTTTAAACGGAGGCTCCTACAATGAGCAGTTCTTC.

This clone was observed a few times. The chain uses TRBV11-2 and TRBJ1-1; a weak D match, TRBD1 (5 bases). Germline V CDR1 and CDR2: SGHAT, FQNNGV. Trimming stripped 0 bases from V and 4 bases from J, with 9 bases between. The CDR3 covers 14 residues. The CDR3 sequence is CASSLDSGGTEAFF. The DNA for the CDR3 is TGTGCCAGCAGCTTAGATTCGGGGGGCACTGAAGCTTTCTTT. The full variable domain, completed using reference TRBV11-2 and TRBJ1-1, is EAGVAQSPRYKIIEKRQSVAFWCNPISGHATLYWYQQILGQGPKLLIQFQNNGVVDDSQLPKDRFSAERLKGVDSTLKIQPAKLEDSAVYLCASSLDSGGTEAFFGQGTRLTVV.